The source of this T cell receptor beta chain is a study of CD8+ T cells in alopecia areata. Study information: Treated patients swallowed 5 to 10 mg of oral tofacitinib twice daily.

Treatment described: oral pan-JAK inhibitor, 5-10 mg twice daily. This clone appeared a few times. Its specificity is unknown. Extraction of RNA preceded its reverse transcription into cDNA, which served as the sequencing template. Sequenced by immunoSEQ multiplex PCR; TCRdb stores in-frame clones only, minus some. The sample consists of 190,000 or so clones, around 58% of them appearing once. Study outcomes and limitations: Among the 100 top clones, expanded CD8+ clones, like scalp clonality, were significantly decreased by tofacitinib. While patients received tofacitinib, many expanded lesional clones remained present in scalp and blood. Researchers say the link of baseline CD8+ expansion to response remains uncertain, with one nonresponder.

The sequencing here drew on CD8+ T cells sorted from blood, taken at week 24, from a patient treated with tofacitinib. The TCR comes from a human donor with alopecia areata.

The DNA for the CDR3 is TGTGCCAGCAGTGCAGATGGGGATTCACCCCTCCACTTT. Protein: CASSADGDSPLHF. This chain uses TRBV2 with TRBJ1-6; D unclear. The V gene lost 4 bases and the J gene lost 8 bases, with 9 bases spanning the gap. The CDR3 is made up of 13 amino acids. The germline CDR1 and CDR2 sequences are SNHLY and FYNNEI.